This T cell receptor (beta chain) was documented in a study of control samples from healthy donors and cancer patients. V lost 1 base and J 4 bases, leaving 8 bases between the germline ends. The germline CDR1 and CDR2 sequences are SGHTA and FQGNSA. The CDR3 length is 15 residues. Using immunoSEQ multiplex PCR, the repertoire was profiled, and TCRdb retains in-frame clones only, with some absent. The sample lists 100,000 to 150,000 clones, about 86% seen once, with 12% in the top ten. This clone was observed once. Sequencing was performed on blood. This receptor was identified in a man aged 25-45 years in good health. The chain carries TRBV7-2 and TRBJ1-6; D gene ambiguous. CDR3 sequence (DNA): TGTGCCAGCAGCTTAGGGGGAACGTATAATTCACCCCTCCACTTT. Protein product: CASSLGGTYNSPLHF.